What follows describes a single T cell receptor beta chain. This clonotype was observed at least ten times. Its antigen is not yet known. It has no much larger one-base neighbor in the sample; base qualities were not kept. TCR beta CDR3 regions were amplified from RNA transcripts for repertoire sequencing. HTBI primers and the Qiagen OneStep RT-PCR kit were used in a first-round RT-PCR, which was followed by a second-round multiplex PCR, size selection and purification. The libraries underwent paired-end sequencing with 100 bp reads on an Illumina HiSeq2000. On the authors' methods: SOAPnuke was used for read processing, and reads with adapters, uncalled bases, a mean Phred below 15, or no exact constant-primer or identifier match were discarded. High-quality paired reads were merged with COPE v1.2.5. Clonotypes were defined as unique nucleotide sequences and were aligned to IMGT TRB V, D and J references using MiTCR v1.1. The analysis was limited to V-J combinations with a frequency above 0.0001, which together covered 99.2% of repertoires. For each V-J combination, a TCR clonal expansion and chaos score was defined as the ratio of F50 clonal expansion to chaos observed in the TCRdist matrix. Features were reduced by Welch's t-statistics and random forest to around 14 V-J combinations, which fed a naive Bayes classifier. Thyroid-blood repertoire similarity was quantified with the Morisita-Horn index. TCRdb's own reprocessing of the public reads used fastp at Q25 and MiXCR and kept productive beta chains. Entries are consolidated by CDR3 protein sequence, retaining the most common genes and DNA. TCRdb, not the original authors, processed these V and J calls. In this sample the table shows hundreds of thousands of distinct CDR3 sequences, about 20% of which occur a single time. The ten biggest clones cover around 7% of the sample.

The sample originates from a study of Graves' ophthalmopathy and Graves' hyperthyroidism (dated by TCRdb to 2016 to 2018). In the study overall: Peripheral blood was collected before any treatment was given, at the time of initial diagnosis. To tell Graves' ophthalmopathy apart from Graves' hyperthyroidism, and to predict which patients would progress to ophthalmopathy, the study relied on TCR beta repertoire signatures. In total, around 140 blood samples were TCR-sequenced: 40 to 45 ophthalmopathy, some 72 hyperthyroidism and roughly 17 hyperthyroidism-to-ophthalmopathy patients. To explore V-J signatures distinguishing ophthalmopathy from hyperthyroidism, a discovery set of 100 or so patients (fewer than 45 ophthalmopathy, roughly 56 stable hyperthyroidism) was enrolled. The independent validation cohort included around 19 hyperthyroidism patients plus 17 patients who later progressed from hyperthyroidism to ophthalmopathy. In six hyperthyroidism patients, the T-cell repertoire of thyroid tissue was compared with the T-cell repertoire of blood. Following sampling, methimazole starting at 30 mg daily was administered to hyperthyroidism patients, and high-dose intravenous methylprednisolone was administered to ophthalmopathy patients. The roughly 100 discovery patients were randomly divided into training and test sets at a 7:3 ratio. Overall study outcomes, separate from this receptor: The 13-signature model separated ophthalmopathy from stable hyperthyroidism with about 86% sensitivity and about 84% specificity in cross-validation, and 80%/75% in the test set. Sample size was not predetermined statistically, and investigators were not blinded to group allocation. Most expanded thyroid clonotypes with frequency above 0.001 were also detected in blood, suggesting blood repertoires may reflect the thyroid immune response. In validation, the model predicted ophthalmopathy progression with about 71% sensitivity and roughly 72% specificity; some 13 predicted patients were CT-confirmed with GO in a median of 6.5 months.

V loses 7 bases at its end and J loses 2 bases; junction bases beyond the gene matches: 13. Including the terminal cysteine and phenylalanine, the CDR3 comprises 17 residues. Only the CDR3 DNA is retained, 51 bases long and in frame from the first base. For CDR1 and CDR2, the germline V gene lists SNHLY and FYNNEI. A patient counted as having stable hyperthyroidism if there was no progression to ophthalmopathy within 18 months of follow-up. Hyperthyroidism patients were newly diagnosed, were aged 18 to 65 years, and had a disease duration under 2 months. Patients with other autoimmune diseases, uncontrolled infections, pregnancy or lactation were excluded. Clinical symptoms, serum thyroxine, TRAb, thyroid ultrasound and orbital computed tomography were used for diagnosis. Ficoll-Paque density gradient centrifugation was used to isolate PBMCs from 9.5 to 10 ml of fresh peripheral blood. Total RNA was extracted with Trizol reagent and quality-checked on an Agilent 2100 Bioanalyzer.

The specimen sequenced was peripheral blood. The V and J segments used are TRBV2 and TRBJ1-1; the junction holds 10 bases that match TRBD1. The source is a woman aged 18-29 years with stable Graves' hyperthyroidism. Some clones in this sample may be carry-over from other donors' samples. Donor details come from another sample of the same person, matched by shared clones. The nucleotides are TGTGCCAGCACTACAACCGGACAGGGGGTGGTTAACACTGAAGCTTTCTTT. Its translation reads: CASTTTGQGVVNTEAFF. The CDR3, completed at both ends by the reference TRBV2 and TRBJ1-1 genes, gives the full variable domain EPEVTQTPSHQVTQMGQEVILRCVPISNHLYFYWYRQILGQKVEFLVSFYNNEISEKSEIFDDQFSVERPDGSNFTLKIRSTKLEDSAMYFCASTTTGQGVVNTEAFFGQGTRLTVV.